The 23 T cell receptor beta chains in this list originate from one sample, sequenced in a study of type 1 and type 2 diabetes patients. PCR was run on genomic DNA. The TCR beta CDR3 region was amplified using 30 forward and 13 reverse primers. TCRdb passed the multiplex PCR reads through MiXCR, listing each CDR3 protein once. Of fewer than 300,000 distinct CDR3 sequences in the sample, approximately 45% were seen once. The sequenced sample was peripheral blood mononuclear cells (PBMCs). These receptors originate from a man between 18 and 35 years old with type 2 diabetes.

The rearrangement uses TRBV19 and TRBJ2-3; weak D call: TRBD1 (5 bases). CDR1 and CDR2 from the germline V gene are LNHDA and SQIVND (reference sequence). V lost 4 bases and J lost 4, with 12 bases in between. This CDR3 is 14 amino acids long. DNA for the CDR3: TGTGCCAGTAGTACAACAGGTACCCCAGATACGCAGTATTTT. Amino acids: CASSTTGTPDTQYF.

This clonotype occurred a few times. This chain links TRBV12-3 or TRBV12-4 with TRBJ1-6; the D is unclear. The CDR3 covers 14 residues. Between the trimmed V and J ends, which lost 3 bases and 7 bases, there was a span of 10 bases. The CDR3 region is CASSLRTLNSPLHF. CDR3 coding DNA: TGTGCCAGCAGTTTGAGAACTCTAAATTCACCCCTCCACTTT.

The rearrangement links TRBV7-2 to TRBJ1-2; 10 bases are shared with TRBD1. The ends lost 5 bases at V and 8 bases at J; junction bases unmatched: 5. CDR3 size: 13 residues. Germline CDR1 reads SGHTA; CDR2 reads FQGNSA. CDR3 region: CASSDRGQGGYTF. The CDR3 nucleotides are TGTGCCAGCAGCGACAGGGGGCAGGGAGGCTACACCTTC. Full variable domain (rest looked up from reference TRBV7-2 and TRBJ1-2): GAGVSQSPSNKVTEKGKDVELRCDPISGHTALYWYRQSLGQGLEFLIYFQGNSAPDKSGLPSDRFSAERTGGSVSTLTIQRTQQEDSAVYLCASSDRGQGGYTFGSGTRLTVV.

On this clonotype: The junction departs from germline at one end; a sequencing error may be responsible. The J gene is TRBJ2-4, the V gene TRBV10-2; D is possibly TRBD1 (7 bases). The germline V gene has CDR1 WSHSY and CDR2 SAAADI. The length of the CDR3 is 16 residues. The CDR3 sequence is CASTLAGGQGKNIQYF. As DNA, the CDR3 is TGTGCCAGCACCCTAGCAGGGGGGCAGGGCAAAAACATTCAGTACTTC.

This rearrangement joins TRBV11-3 to TRBJ2-7; 8 bases map to TRBD2. Germline V gene lookup returns CDR1 SGHNT and CDR2 YENEEA. V shed 8 bases and J 5 bases; nucleotides not matched to a gene: 5. This CDR3 is 12 amino acids long. DNA of the CDR3: TGTGCCAGCTCCCCGGGAGGGAACGAGCAGTACTTC. Its translation is CASSPGGNEQYF.

This clonotype was counted between two and nine times. The rearrangement uses TRBV27 and TRBJ2-7, with D perhaps matching TRBD1 (5 bases). V lost 3 bases and J lost 3, with 9 bases in between. This CDR3 contains 13 residues. Germline loops: CDR1 MNHEY, CDR2 SMNVEV (reference sequence). This chain's CDR3 is CASSFNRNYEQYF. The CDR3, as DNA: TGTGCCAGCAGTTTCAACAGGAACTACGAGCAGTACTTC.

This chain connects TRBV6-1 to TRBJ1-5; perhaps TRBD1 as D (5 bases). The CDR3 totals 16 residues. Germline lookup yields CDR1 MNHNS and CDR2 SASEGT. The V end was cut by 2 bases, the J end by 0 bases, with 11 bases between. The CDR3 DNA is TGTGCCAGCAGTGAATGGTGGGGGGATAGCAATCAGCCCCAGCATTTT. Protein sequence: CASSEWWGDSNQPQHF.

The gene calls are TRBV7-6 and TRBJ2-7, with 8 bases that match TRBD1. V lost 4 bases, J lost 0 bases, and 17 bases stayed unmatched. The CDR3 has 19 amino acids. Germline V gives CDR1 SGHVS, CDR2 FNYEAQ. CDR3 bases: TGTGCCAGCAGCTCGTATCCCCCCGGGACAGGTGTTCTCTCCTACGAGCAGTACTTC. This encodes CASSSYPPGTGVLSYEQYF.

This clonotype was observed at least ten times. The chain employs TRBV30 and TRBJ2-7, with TRBD2 identical over 10 bases. The CDR3 covers 15 residues. J was trimmed by 6 bases and V by 3 bases; bases with no gene match: 11. Germline-derived CDR1 and CDR2 are GTSNPN and SVGIG (reference sequence). The CDR3: CAWRVGTSDTLEQYF. The CDR3 nucleotides read TGTGCCTGGAGGGTGGGGACTAGCGACACTCTCGAGCAGTACTTC. The full variable domain, with the rest looked up from reference TRBV30 and TRBJ2-7, is SQTIHQWPATLVQPVGSPLSLECTVEGTSNPNLYWYRQAAGRGLQLLFYSVGIGQISSEVPQNLSASRPQDRQFILSSKKLLLSDSGFYLCAWRVGTSDTLEQYFGPGTRLTVT.

This chain uses TRBV27 with TRBJ2-6, with D possibly matching TRBD2 (5 bases). CDR1 and CDR2 (germline): MNHEY, SMNVEV (reference sequence). This CDR3 is 16 amino acids long. V was shortened by 3 bases and J by 4 bases, with 13 bases between the two germline ends. The CDR3 protein is CASSFEDPGGANVLTF. The CDR3 coding sequence is TGTGCCAGCAGTTTCGAGGACCCGGGGGGGGCCAACGTCCTGACTTTC.

This clonotype was recorded at least ten times. The chain joins TRBV2 to TRBJ2-7; 8 bases match TRBD1. The junction had 5 bases not matched to a gene; V was cut back by 3 bases and J by 1 base. CDR1 is SNHLY and CDR2 is FYNNEI in the germline V gene. The CDR3 contains 15 residues. The CDR3 here is CASSEAGQGSYEQYF. The CDR3 DNA is TGTGCCAGCAGTGAGGCTGGACAGGGATCCTACGAGCAGTACTTC.

The chain has TRBV18 and TRBJ2-5; a weak D match, TRBD2 (5 bases). The CDR3 sequence is 15 residues long. CDR1 is KGHSH, CDR2 LQKENI, per germline. V gave up 1 base and J gave up 4 bases, with 13 bases separating them. CDR3 bases: TGTGCCAGCTCACCACGGGCTGGAGGAGGAGAGACCCAGTACTTC. Translation: CASSPRAGGGETQYF.

V and J are TRBV4-1 and TRBJ2-7; D is perhaps TRBD1 (5 bases). This CDR3 contains 15 residues. Germline CDR1 reads MGHRA; CDR2 reads YSYEKL. V was cut by 2 bases and J by 0 bases, with 11 bases left in between. Here the CDR3 reads CASSQLQASSYEQYF. The CDR3 DNA sequence: TGCGCCAGCAGCCAACTACAGGCCAGCTCCTACGAGCAGTACTTC.

As concerns this clonotype: The CDR3 does not close with the conserved phenylalanine or tryptophan, likely indicating a read error. The V gene is TRBV6-1, the J gene TRBJ1-1; D gene ambiguous. V was clipped by 4 bases and J by 5 bases, with 5 bases between them. The CDR3 totals 11 residues. Looked up from germline, CDR1 is MNHNS and CDR2 is SASEGT. The chain's CDR3 is CASSARTEAFI. The DNA for the CDR3 is TGTGCCAGCAGTGCGCGAACTGAAGCTTTCATT.

In its sample, this clonotype was seen many times. The gene calls are TRBV5-1 and TRBJ1-5; weak D call: TRBD1 (5 bases). Germline V gives CDR1 SGHRS, CDR2 YFSETQ. This CDR3 has 14 amino acids. Trimming took off 4 bases at V and 5 bases at J, with 13 bases between the two ends. The CDR3 here is CASSPGLSDQPQHF. DNA for the CDR3: TGCGCCAGCAGCCCGGGACTCTCGGATCAGCCCCAGCATTTT. The variable domain in full, with the rest retrieved from reference TRBV5-1 and TRBJ1-5, is KAGVTQTPRYLIKTRGQQVTLSCSPISGHRSVSWYQQTPGQGLQFLFEYFSETQRNKGNFPGRFSGRQFSNSRSEMNVSTLELGDSALYLCASSPGLSDQPQHFGDGTRLSIL.

This clonotype was counted at least ten times. The V and J genes are TRBV15 and TRBJ1-2; TRBD1 might be the D (5 bases). The length of the CDR3 is 13 residues. V dropped 4 bases and J dropped 8 bases, with 14 bases sitting between them. In germline, CDR1 is LNHNV, CDR2 YYDKDF (reference sequence). The CDR3 DNA sequence: TGTGCCACCAGCACTCTCGGGGCGTACGGCTACACCTTC. This encodes CATSTLGAYGYTF.

This clonotype was recorded a few times. The chain has TRBV20-1 and TRBJ1-4; D ambiguous. Trimming left V 0 bases short and J 0 bases short, with 8 bases between. The CDR3 contains 15 residues. Germline V gives CDR1 DFQATT, CDR2 SNEGSKA (reference sequence). CDR3 DNA sequence: TGCAGTGCTAGAGATGCAAGATCAACTAATGAAAAACTGTTTTTT. Translation: CSARDARSTNEKLFF.

Notes on this clonotype: In this CDR3 the conserved last residue, phenylalanine or tryptophan, is missing, so a read error is likely. The V and J genes are TRBV6-2 or TRBV6-3 and TRBJ2-7; 8 nucleotides align to TRBD1. Germline V gene sequence: CDR1 MNHEY, CDR2 SVGEGT. CDR3 length equals 14 residues. J lost 3 bases, V lost 5 bases, and 6 bases had no gene match. CDR3 sequence reads: CASSEGDRGYEQYL. CDR3 coding DNA: TGTGCCAGCAGTGAGGGTGACAGGGGCTACGAGCAGTACTTA.

This clonotype was detected only a few times. The CDR3 nucleotides are TGTGCCAGCAGCCGGGGAGACGGGGGCGACAAGAACACTGAAGCTTTCTTT. Residues: CASSRGDGGDKNTEAFF. This chain uses TRBV7-6 with TRBJ1-1, with D possibly being TRBD1 (6 bases). The CDR3 sequence is 17 residues long. Per the germline V gene, CDR1 is SGHVS and CDR2 is FNYEAQ. Trimming cost V 5 bases and J 1 base, with 20 bases left between them. Complete variable domain (other parts from reference TRBV7-6 and TRBJ1-1): GAGVSQSPRYKVTKRGQDVALRCDPISGHVSLYWYRQALGQGPEFLTYFNYEAQQDKSGLPNDRFSAERPEGSISTLTIQRTEQRDSAMYRCASSRGDGGDKNTEAFFGQGTRLTVV.

This clonotype was recorded a few times. This sequence joins TRBV19 and TRBJ2-7; tentatively, D is TRBD2 (6 bases). Germline-derived CDR1 and CDR2 are LNHDA and SQIVND (reference sequence). Trimming cost V 3 bases and J 4 bases, with 22 bases left between them. The CDR3 spans 17 residues. CDR3 sequence reads: CASSINPSGEDLYEQYF. The DNA for the CDR3 is TGTGCCAGTAGTATTAATCCCTCGGGGGAAGACCTATACGAGCAGTACTTC.

The J gene is TRBJ2-7, the V gene TRBV13; tentative D call: TRBD1 (5 bases). Germline-derived CDR1 and CDR2 are PRHDT and FYEKMQ (reference sequence). The CDR3 covers 13 residues. V dropped 5 bases and J dropped 5 bases, with 13 bases sitting between them. CDR3 DNA: TGTGCCAGCAGCCGATATCAGGGCGACGAGCAGTACTTC. Protein product: CASSRYQGDEQYF.

The chain recombines TRBV20-1 with TRBJ2-1; either TRBD1 or TRBD2 may supply D (6 bases each). With 3 bases removed from V and 7 bases from J, the gap between germline ends came to 16 bases. Germline V lookup: CDR1 DFQATT, CDR2 SNEGSKA (reference sequence). CDR3 size: 14 residues. The CDR3 is CSARDAVGGNEQFF. The CDR3 bases are TGCAGTGCTAGGGACGCAGTAGGGGGGAATGAGCAGTTCTTC.

The genes are TRBV14 and TRBJ2-1, with D tentatively TRBD1 (6 bases). Germline CDR1 reads SGHDN; CDR2 reads FVKESK. V lost 3 bases and J 6 bases, leaving 21 bases between the germline ends. The CDR3 is 17 amino acids. CDR3: CASSQQNQGLLVNEQFF. In DNA, the CDR3 is TGTGCCAGCAGCCAGCAAAATCAGGGGCTTTTAGTCAATGAGCAGTTCTTC. Variable domain in full (rest from reference TRBV14 and TRBJ2-1): EAGVTQFPSHSVIEKGQTVTLRCDPISGHDNLYWYRRVMGKEIKFLLHFVKESKQDESGMPNNRFLAERTGGTYSTLKVQPAELEDSGVYFCASSQQNQGLLVNEQFFGPGTRLTVL.